Listed below are T cell receptor beta chains from one sample, sequenced in a study of post-analysis software for immune sequencing data. MiXCR was run by TCRdb on the PCR reads, yielding one entry per CDR3 protein. The table has fewer than 850,000 distinct CDR3 sequences, roughly 46% seen once. What was sequenced was blood. The receptors come from a girl aged 5 to 17 with multiple sclerosis. CDR3s include the opening cysteine and the closing phenylalanine or tryptophan. The order of the fields is V gene, D gene, clone size, J gene, CDR3 protein, CDR3 DNA. The D gene is left open where the match is weak. The listing skips clone size in some rows; elsewhere it reads once, few, many or a size class.

>TRBV6-1|-|-|TRBJ2-3
CASTITLGYTDTQYF
TGTGCCAGCACCATCACTCTTGGGTACACAGATACGCAGTATTTT
>TRBV18|-|few|TRBJ2-7
CASSPLEGPYEQYF
TGTGCCAGCTCACCCCTGGAAGGGCCCTACGAGCAGTACTTC
>TRBV12-3/TRBV12-4|-|-|TRBJ2-1
CASRGGRGSNEQFF
TGTGCCAGCAGGGGGGGCAGGGGTAGCAATGAGCAGTTCTTC
>TRBV7-9|-|few|TRBJ2-5
CASSSDTGGQETQYF
TGTGCCAGCAGCTCTGACACAGGAGGCCAAGAGACCCAGTACTTC
>TRBV27|-|-|TRBJ2-5
CASKGSGEDQETQYF
TGTGCCAGCAAGGGTTCGGGGGAGGACCAAGAGACCCAGTACTTC
>TRBV9|-|few|TRBJ2-5
CASSAHVLPEETQYF
TGTGCCAGCAGCGCCCATGTCCTCCCCGAGGAGACCCAGTACTTC
>TRBV13|-|-|TRBJ1-2
CASSQVGQVEGYTF
TGTGCCAGCAGTCAAGTGGGGCAGGTCGAAGGCTACACCTTC
>TRBV6-6|-|-|TRBJ2-7
CASSYSLRQPSYEQYF
TGTGCCAGCAGTTACTCGCTACGCCAGCCATCCTACGAGCAGTACTTC
>TRBV5-1|-|few|TRBJ2-1
CASQQGDLYNEQFF
TGCGCCAGCCAACAAGGGGACTTATACAATGAGCAGTTCTTC
>TRBV9|TRBD1|few|TRBJ2-1
CASSVGGGQGINEQFF
TGTGCCAGCAGCGTAGGGGGGGGACAGGGGATCAATGAGCAGTTCTTC
>TRBV20-1|-|-|TRBJ1-1
CSARGSGQVGTEAFF
TGCAGTGCTAGAGGGTCGGGGCAAGTTGGCACTGAAGCTTTCTTT
>TRBV5-1|TRBD1|once|TRBJ2-3
CASSRGTGRTDTQYF
TGCGCCAGCAGCCGCGGGACAGGGCGCACAGATACGCAGTATTTT
>TRBV5-1|TRBD2|few|TRBJ2-7
CASRFLSGSVHEQYF
TGCGCCAGCAGATTCTTGAGCGGGAGCGTCCACGAGCAGTACTTC
>TRBV28|TRBD1|-|TRBJ2-1
CAIWDRDDEQFF
TGTGCCATCTGGGACAGGGACGATGAGCAGTTCTTC
>TRBV6-2/TRBV6-3|-|-|TRBJ2-7
CASGARTYEQYF
TGTGCCAGCGGGGCGAGAACCTACGAGCAGTACTTC
>TRBV7-2|-|-|TRBJ2-7
CASSTHAPYEQYF
TGTGCCAGCAGCACCCATGCGCCCTACGAGCAGTACTTC
>TRBV6-1|-|-|TRBJ2-7
CASSVPGLPYEQYF
TGTGCCAGCAGTGTCCCCGGCCTACCCTACGAGCAGTACTTC
>TRBV6-2/TRBV6-3|-|-|TRBJ2-2
CASSYLRRALDTGELFF
TGTGCCAGCAGTTACCTGCGGAGGGCCCTCGACACCGGGGAGCTGTTTTTT
>TRBV9|TRBD2|-|TRBJ2-7
CASSVGGGGMCEQYF
TGTGCCAGCAGCGTAGGAGGCGGGGGGATGTGCGAGCAGTACTTC
>TRBV10-1|-|-|TRBJ2-2
CASSESGGLTGELFF
TGCGCCAGCAGTGAGTCAGGAGGGTTGACCGGGGAGCTGTTTTTT
>TRBV12-3/TRBV12-4|-|many|TRBJ2-3
CASSSSSTDTQYF
TGTGCCAGCAGTTCATCTAGCACAGATACGCAGTATTTT
>TRBV20-1|-|few|TRBJ2-5
CSALSGTETQYF
TGCAGTGCGCTATCCGGGACGGAGACCCAGTACTTC
>TRBV4-1|-|few|TRBJ2-3
CASSQDPGPSFERTDTQYF
TGCGCCAGCAGCCAAGACCCGGGACCGAGTTTTGAGAGGACAGATACGCAGTATTTT
>TRBV4-3|-|-|TRBJ2-3
CASSHTGTKDTQYF
TGCGCCAGCAGCCACACAGGGACGAAAGATACGCAGTATTTT
>TRBV6-6|-|-|TRBJ2-7
CASSYAGTDLLRYEQYF
TGTGCCAGCAGTTACGCCGGGACCGATCTCCTCCGCTACGAGCAGTACTTC
>TRBV12-3/TRBV12-4|-|few|TRBJ2-1
CASSFLADSNNEQFF
TGTGCCAGCAGTTTTCTAGCGGACAGTAACAATGAGCAGTTCTTC
>TRBV28|-|-|TRBJ2-3
CASNFDRGSQYF
TGTGCCAGCAACTTCGACAGAGGGTCGCAGTATTTT
>TRBV7-2|TRBD1|-|TRBJ2-5
CASSLGTGPSGEQYF
TGTGCCAGCAGCTTAGGGACAGGGCCTTCTGGGGAGCAGTACTTC
>TRBV3-1|-|-|TRBJ2-7
CASSQEGYTGSYEQYF
TGTGCCAGCAGCCAAGAAGGGTATACGGGCTCCTACGAGCAGTACTTC
>TRBV20-1|TRBD2|-|TRBJ2-5
CSAPGTSGRIQETQYF
TGCAGTGCTCCTGGGACTAGCGGGAGGATCCAAGAGACCCAGTACTTC
>TRBV3-1|-|-|TRBJ2-4
CASSQGLLRREQYF
TGTGCCAGCAGCCAAGGCCTACTGAGGAGGGAGCAGTACTTC
>TRBV29-1|TRBD1|-|TRBJ1-1
CSARGRGTNTEAFF
TGCAGCGCCCGGGGCAGGGGGACTAACACTGAAGCTTTCTTT
>TRBV28|TRBD2|few|TRBJ2-7
CASTIKGGSGSYEQYF
TGTGCCAGCACCATCAAGGGCGGGAGCGGGTCCTACGAGCAGTACTTC
>TRBV3-1|-|-|TRBJ1-1
CASSQVWGRGSPNTEAFF
TGTGCCAGCAGCCAAGTTTGGGGCAGGGGCTCGCCGAACACTGAAGCTTTCTTT
>TRBV27|-|-|TRBJ2-5
CASSLTGGLASKTQYF
TGTGCCAGCAGTTTAACCGGGGGGCTAGCTTCCAAGACCCAGTACTTC
>TRBV7-9|-|-|TRBJ1-2
CASSLGAAYGYTF
TGTGCCAGCAGCTTAGGGGCAGCTTATGGCTACACCTTC
>TRBV5-1|TRBD2|-|TRBJ2-1
CASSPEALAEYNEQFF
TGCGCCAGCAGCCCCGAAGCGCTAGCGGAATACAATGAGCAGTTCTTC
>TRBV27|-|-|TRBJ1-4
CASSLRGVEKLFF
TGTGCCAGCAGTTTAAGAGGGGTGGAAAAACTGTTTTTT
>TRBV6-1|TRBD1|-|TRBJ1-1
CASSGQGRGRVNTEAFF
TGTGCCAGCAGTGGGCAGGGAAGGGGGCGCGTGAACACTGAAGCTTTCTTT
>TRBV5-1|-|-|TRBJ2-1
CASSILPRTGELDNEQFF
TGCGCCAGCAGCATTCTTCCTCGGACTGGCGAGCTAGACAATGAGCAGTTCTTC
>TRBV12-3/TRBV12-4|TRBD1|-|TRBJ2-7
CASSFQGVTYNEQYF
TGTGCCAGCAGTTTCCAGGGGGTGACCTACAATGAGCAGTACTTC
>TRBV7-8|TRBD1|few|TRBJ1-5
CASSLVSGTGNQPQHF
TGTGCCAGCAGCTTAGTGTCCGGGACAGGGAATCAGCCCCAGCATTTT
>TRBV6-5|TRBD2|-|TRBJ2-3
CASSYHVGLVAGDLYTQYF
TGTGCCAGCAGTTACCACGTCGGGTTGGTGGCGGGAGATTTGTATACGCAGTATTTT
>TRBV3-1|-|-|TRBJ1-6
CASSQVRGDSPLHF
TGTGCCAGCAGCCAGGTTCGAGGGGATTCACCCCTCCACTTT
>TRBV6-2/TRBV6-3|-|few|TRBJ2-1
CASMLGTGGYNEQFF
TGTGCCAGCATGCTAGGGACTGGTGGCTACAATGAGCAGTTCTTC
>TRBV3-1|-|once|TRBJ1-2
CASSQGFGQDMGYTF
TGTGCCAGCAGCCAAGGATTTGGACAAGATATGGGCTACACCTTC
>TRBV6-6|TRBD2|-|TRBJ2-3
CATSGSKADTQYF
TGTGCGACTAGCGGGAGTAAGGCAGATACGCAGTATTTT